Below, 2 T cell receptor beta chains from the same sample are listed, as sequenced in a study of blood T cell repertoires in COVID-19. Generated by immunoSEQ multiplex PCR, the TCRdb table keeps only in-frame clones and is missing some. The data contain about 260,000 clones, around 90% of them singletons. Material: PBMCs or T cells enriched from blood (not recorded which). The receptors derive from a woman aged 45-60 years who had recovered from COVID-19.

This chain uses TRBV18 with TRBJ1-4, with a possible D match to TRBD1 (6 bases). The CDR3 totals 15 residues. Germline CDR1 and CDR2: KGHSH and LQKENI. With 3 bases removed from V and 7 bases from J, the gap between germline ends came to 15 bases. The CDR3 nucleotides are TGTGCCAGCTCACCCCCGGGGGGCGACGGTGAAAAACTGTTTTTT. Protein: CASSPPGGDGEKLFF.

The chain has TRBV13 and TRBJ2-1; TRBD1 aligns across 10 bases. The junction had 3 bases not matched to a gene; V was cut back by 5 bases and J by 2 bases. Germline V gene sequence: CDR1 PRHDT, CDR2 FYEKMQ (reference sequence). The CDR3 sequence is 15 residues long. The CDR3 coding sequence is TGTGCCAGCAGCCCGGGACAGGGGACCTACAATGAGCAGTTCTTC. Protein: CASSPGQGTYNEQFF.